This T cell receptor beta chain stems from a study of T cell changes during pregnancy in multiple sclerosis (dated by TCRdb to the late 2010s). Concerning the study at large: In women with multiple sclerosis, the researchers looked at how the T cell repertoire shifted as pregnancy progressed.

The library was produced with the immunoSEQ multiplex PCR assay. The immuneACCESS repertoire file appears here via TCRdb, limited to in-frame rearrangements. These files lack a portion of the clones; in checked studies, under half of the deficit traces to unresolved V genes, and the cause of the others is not known. The sample contains about 68,000 clones, 90% of them found a single time. The ten top clones hold about 1.5% of the sample. Comment on this clone: What this receptor recognizes is not known. The sample holds no much larger clone one base away, and base qualities are not on file.

The CDR1 and CDR2 encoded by the germline V gene (reference sequence) are LNHDA and SQIVND. V trim: 5 bases; J trim: 7 bases; unmatched bases: 3. The CDR3 goes from the cysteine to the phenylalanine over 14 residues. Of the read, only the CDR3 DNA is kept; its 42 bases are in frame from base 1. Here the chain combines TRBV19 and TRBJ2-4, with 12 junctional bases fitting TRBD1. The TCR comes from a female donor with multiple sclerosis, enrolled in a pregnancy study. The sequenced sample was peripheral blood, obtained in the third trimester of pregnancy. The nucleotides are TGTGCCAGTAGTGGGACAGGGGGCATGAACATTCAGTACTTC. It codes for CASSGTGGMNIQYF.